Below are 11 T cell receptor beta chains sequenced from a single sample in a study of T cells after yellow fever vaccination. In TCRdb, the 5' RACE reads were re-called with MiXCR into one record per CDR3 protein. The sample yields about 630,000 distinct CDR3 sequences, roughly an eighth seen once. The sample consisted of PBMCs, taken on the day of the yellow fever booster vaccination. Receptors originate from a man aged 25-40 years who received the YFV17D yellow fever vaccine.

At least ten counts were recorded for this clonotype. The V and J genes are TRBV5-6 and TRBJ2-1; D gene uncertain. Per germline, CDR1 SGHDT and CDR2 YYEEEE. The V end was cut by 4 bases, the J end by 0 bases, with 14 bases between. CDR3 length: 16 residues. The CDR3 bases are TGTGCCAGCAGCCCCGAACGACTTCGCTCCTACAATGAGCAGTTCTTC. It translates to CASSPERLRSYNEQFF.

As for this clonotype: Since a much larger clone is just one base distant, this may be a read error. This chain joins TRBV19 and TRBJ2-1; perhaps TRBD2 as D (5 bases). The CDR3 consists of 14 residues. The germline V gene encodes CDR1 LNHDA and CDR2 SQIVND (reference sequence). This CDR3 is CGSGRTFSYNEQFF. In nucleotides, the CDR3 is TGTGGCAGCGGCAGGACTTTTTCCTACAATGAGCAGTTCTTC.

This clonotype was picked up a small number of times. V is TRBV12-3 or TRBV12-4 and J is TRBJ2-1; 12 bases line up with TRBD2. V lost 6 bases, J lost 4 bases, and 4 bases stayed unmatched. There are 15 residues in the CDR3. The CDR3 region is CASRPGLAGYNEQFF. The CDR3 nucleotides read TGTGCCAGCAGACCGGGACTAGCGGGTTACAATGAGCAGTTCTTC.

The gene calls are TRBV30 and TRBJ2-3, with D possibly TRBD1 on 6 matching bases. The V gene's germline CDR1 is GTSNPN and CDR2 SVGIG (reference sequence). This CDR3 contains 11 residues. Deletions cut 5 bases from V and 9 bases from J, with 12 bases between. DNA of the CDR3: TGTGCCTGGCAGGGGTCAAAGACGCAGTATTTT. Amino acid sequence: CAWQGSKTQYF.

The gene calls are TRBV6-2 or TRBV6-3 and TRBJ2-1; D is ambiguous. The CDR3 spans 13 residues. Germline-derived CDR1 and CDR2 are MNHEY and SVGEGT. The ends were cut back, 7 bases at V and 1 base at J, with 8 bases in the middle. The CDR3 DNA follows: TGTGCCAGCATGTTGGTTTCCTACAATGAGCAGTTCTTC. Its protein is CASMLVSYNEQFF.

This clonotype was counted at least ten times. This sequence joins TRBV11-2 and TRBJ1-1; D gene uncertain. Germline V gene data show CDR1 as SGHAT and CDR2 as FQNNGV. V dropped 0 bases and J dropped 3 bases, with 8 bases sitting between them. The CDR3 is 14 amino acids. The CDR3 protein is CASSLDVLYTEAFF. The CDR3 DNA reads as TGTGCCAGCAGCTTAGATGTATTGTACACTGAAGCTTTCTTT.

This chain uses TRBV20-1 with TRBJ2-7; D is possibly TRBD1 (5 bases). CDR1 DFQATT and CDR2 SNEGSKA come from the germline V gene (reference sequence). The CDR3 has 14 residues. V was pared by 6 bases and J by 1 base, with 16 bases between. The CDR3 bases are TGCAGTGCAGGTGAAAGGGGCTTGTCCTACGAGCAGTACTTC. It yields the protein CSAGERGLSYEQYF.

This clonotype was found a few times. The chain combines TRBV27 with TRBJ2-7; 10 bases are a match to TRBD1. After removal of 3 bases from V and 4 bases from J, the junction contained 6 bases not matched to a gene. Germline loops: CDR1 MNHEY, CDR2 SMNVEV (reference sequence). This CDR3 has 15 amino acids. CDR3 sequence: CASSFGTGVRYEQYF. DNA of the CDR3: TGTGCCAGCAGTTTCGGGACAGGGGTAAGATACGAGCAGTACTTC.

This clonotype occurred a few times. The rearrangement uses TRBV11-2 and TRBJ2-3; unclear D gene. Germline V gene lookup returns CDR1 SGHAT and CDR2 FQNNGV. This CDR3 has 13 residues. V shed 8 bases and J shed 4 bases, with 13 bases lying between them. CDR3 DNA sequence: TGTGCCAGCGGCATCCGCCGGGCAGATACGCAGTATTTT. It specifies CASGIRRADTQYF.

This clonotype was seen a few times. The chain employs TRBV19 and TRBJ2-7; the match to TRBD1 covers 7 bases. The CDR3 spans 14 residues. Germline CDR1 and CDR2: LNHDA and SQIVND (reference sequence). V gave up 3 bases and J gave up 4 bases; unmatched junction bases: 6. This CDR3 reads CASSMRGGGYEQYF. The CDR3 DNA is TGTGCCAGTAGTATGAGAGGGGGCGGGTACGAGCAGTACTTC.

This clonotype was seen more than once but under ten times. CDR3 sequence reads: CSVSLAGRLTYEQYF. CDR3 nucleotide sequence: TGCAGCGTGTCTCTAGCGGGGAGACTGACCTACGAGCAGTACTTC. The chain has TRBV29-1 and TRBJ2-7; TRBD2 matches at 9 bases. V was clipped by 6 bases and J by 2 bases; unmatched bases: 11. This CDR3 has 15 residues. Germline CDR1 is SQVTM and CDR2 is ANQGSEA.